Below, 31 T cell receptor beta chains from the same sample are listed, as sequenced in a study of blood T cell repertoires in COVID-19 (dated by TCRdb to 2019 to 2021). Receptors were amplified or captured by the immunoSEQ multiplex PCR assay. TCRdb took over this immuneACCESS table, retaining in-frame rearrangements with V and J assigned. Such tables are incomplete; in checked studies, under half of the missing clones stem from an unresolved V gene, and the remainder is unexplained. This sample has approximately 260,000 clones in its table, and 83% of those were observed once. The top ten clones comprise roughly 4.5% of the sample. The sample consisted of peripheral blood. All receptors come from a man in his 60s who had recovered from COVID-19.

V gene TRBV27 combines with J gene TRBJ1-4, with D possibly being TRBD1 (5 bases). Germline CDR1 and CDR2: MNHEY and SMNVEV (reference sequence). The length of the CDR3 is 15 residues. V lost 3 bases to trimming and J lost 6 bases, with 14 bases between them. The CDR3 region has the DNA TGTGCCAGCAGTTTGACAGACCAACCCTATGAAAAACTGTTTTTT. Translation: CASSLTDQPYEKLFF.

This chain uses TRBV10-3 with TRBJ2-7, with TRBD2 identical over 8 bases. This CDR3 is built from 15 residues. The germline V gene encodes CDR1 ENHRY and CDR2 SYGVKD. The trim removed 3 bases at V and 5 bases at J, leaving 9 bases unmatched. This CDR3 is CAISDAGGKGDEQYF. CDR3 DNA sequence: TGTGCCATCAGTGATGCGGGGGGCAAAGGTGACGAGCAGTACTTC.

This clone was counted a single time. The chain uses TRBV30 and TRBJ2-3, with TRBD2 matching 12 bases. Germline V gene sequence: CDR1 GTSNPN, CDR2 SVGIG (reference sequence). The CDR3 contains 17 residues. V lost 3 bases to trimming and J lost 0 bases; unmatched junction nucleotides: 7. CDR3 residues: CAWSGTSGLGSTDTQYF. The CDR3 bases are TGTGCCTGGAGCGGGACTAGCGGGCTCGGGAGCACAGATACGCAGTATTTT.

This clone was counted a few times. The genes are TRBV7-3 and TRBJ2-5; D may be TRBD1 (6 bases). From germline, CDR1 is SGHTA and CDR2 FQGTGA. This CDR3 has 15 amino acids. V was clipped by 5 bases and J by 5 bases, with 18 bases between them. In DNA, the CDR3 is TGTGCCAGCAGCCCCGTCAGCGGAAGGGGGGAGACCCAGTACTTC. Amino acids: CASSPVSGRGETQYF.

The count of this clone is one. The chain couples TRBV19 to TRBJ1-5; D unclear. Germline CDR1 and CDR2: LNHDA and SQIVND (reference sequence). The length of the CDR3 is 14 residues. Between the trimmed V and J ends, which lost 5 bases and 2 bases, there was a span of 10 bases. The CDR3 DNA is TGTGCCAGTAGTGTCTCCGGGGGCAATCAGCCCCAGCATTTT. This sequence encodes CASSVSGGNQPQHF.

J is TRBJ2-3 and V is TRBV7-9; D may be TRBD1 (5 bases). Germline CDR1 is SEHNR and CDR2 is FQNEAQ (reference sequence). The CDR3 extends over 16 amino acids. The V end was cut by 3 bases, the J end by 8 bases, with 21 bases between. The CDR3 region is CASSLVVDSGGRTQYF. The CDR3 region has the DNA TGTGCCAGCAGCTTGGTCGTAGACAGTGGCGGACGTACGCAGTATTTT.

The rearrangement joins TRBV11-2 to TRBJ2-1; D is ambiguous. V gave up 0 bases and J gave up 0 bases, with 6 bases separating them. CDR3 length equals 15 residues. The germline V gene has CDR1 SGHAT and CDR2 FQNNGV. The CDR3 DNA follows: TGTGCCAGCAGCTTAGATTCCAGCTCCTACAATGAGCAGTTCTTC. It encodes CASSLDSSSYNEQFF.

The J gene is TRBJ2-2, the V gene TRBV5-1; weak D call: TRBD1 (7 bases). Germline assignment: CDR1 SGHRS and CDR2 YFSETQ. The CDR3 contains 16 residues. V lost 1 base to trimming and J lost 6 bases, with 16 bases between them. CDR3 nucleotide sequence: TGCGCCAGCAGCTTGTTCAGGGGGGCCTCCGCCGGGGAGCTGTTTTTT. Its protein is CASSLFRGASAGELFF.

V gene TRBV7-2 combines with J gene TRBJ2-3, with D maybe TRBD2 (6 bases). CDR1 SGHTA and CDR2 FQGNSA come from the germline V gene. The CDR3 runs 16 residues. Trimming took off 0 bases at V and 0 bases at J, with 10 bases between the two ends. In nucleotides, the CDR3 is TGTGCCAGCAGCTTAGCGCCGGGGGTTAGCACAGATACGCAGTATTTT. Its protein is CASSLAPGVSTDTQYF. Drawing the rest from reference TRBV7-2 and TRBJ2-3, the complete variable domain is GAGVSQSPSNKVTEKGKDVELRCDPISGHTALYWYRQSLGQGLEFLIYFQGNSAPDKSGLPSDRFSAERTGGSVSTLTIQRTQQEDSAVYLCASSLAPGVSTDTQYFGPGTRLTVL.

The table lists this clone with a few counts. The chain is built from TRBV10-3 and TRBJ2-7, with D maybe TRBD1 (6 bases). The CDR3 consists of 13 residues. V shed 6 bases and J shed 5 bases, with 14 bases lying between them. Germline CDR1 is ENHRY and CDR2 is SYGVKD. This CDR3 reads CAISPGQPHEQYF. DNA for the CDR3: TGTGCCATCAGCCCCGGACAGCCTCACGAGCAGTACTTC.

The CDR3 region has the DNA TGTGCCAGTAGTATAGTAGATTCTGGGGCCAACGTCCTGACTTTC. Its protein product is CASSIVDSGANVLTF. This sequence joins TRBV19 and TRBJ2-6; unclear D gene. V was trimmed by 1 base and J by 1 base, leaving 5 bases between them. This CDR3 is built from 15 residues. The germline V gene encodes CDR1 LNHDA and CDR2 SQIVND (reference sequence).

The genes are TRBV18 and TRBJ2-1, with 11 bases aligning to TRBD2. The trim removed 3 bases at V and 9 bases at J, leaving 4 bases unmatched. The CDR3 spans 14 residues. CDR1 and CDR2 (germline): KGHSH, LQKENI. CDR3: CASSPGLAGGEQFF. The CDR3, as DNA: TGTGCCAGCTCACCCGGGCTAGCGGGAGGTGAGCAGTTCTTC.

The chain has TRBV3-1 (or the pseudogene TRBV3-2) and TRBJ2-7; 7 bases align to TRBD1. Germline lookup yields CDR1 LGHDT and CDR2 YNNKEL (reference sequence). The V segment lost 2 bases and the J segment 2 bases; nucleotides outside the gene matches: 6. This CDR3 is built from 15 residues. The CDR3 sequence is CASSQQSGGPYEQYF. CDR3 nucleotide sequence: TGTGCCAGCAGCCAACAATCAGGGGGTCCCTACGAGCAGTACTTC.

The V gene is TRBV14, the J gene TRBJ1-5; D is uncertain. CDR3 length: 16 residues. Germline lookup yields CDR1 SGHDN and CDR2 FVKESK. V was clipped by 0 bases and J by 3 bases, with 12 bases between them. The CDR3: CASSQESGPLNQPQHF. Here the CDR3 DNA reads TGTGCCAGCAGCCAAGAAAGCGGGCCTCTCAATCAGCCCCAGCATTTT.

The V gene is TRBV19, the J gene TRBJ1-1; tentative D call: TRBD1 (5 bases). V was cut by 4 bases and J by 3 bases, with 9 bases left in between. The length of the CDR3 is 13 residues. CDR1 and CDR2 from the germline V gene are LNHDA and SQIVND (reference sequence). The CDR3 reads CASSNRRDTEAFF. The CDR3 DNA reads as TGTGCCAGTAGTAACAGGAGGGACACTGAAGCTTTCTTT.

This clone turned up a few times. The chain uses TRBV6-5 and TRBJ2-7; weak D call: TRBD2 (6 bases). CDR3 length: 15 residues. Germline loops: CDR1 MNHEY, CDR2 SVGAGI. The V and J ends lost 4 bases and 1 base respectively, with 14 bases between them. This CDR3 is CASSSGLSTSYEQYF. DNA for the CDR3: TGTGCCAGCAGTTCGGGACTCTCCACTTCCTACGAGCAGTACTTC.

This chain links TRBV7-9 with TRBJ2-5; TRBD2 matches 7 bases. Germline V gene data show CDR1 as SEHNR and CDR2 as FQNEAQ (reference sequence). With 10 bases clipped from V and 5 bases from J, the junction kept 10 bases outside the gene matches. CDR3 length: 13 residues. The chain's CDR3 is CATPGGPGETQYF. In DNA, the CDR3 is TGTGCCACTCCGGGAGGCCCCGGGGAGACCCAGTACTTC.

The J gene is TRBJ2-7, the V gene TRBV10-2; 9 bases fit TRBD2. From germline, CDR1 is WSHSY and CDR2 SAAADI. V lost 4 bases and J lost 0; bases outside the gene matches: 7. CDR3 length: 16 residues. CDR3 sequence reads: CASSVIAGDRSYEQYF. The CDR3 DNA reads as TGCGCCAGCAGTGTAATAGCGGGAGACCGCTCCTACGAGCAGTACTTC.

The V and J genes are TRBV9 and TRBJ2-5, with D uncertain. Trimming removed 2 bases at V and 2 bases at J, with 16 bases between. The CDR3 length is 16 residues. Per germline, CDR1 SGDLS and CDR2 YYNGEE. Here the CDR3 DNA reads TGTGCCAGCAGCGTCGAGATGGCGGTCCGTCAAGAGACCCAGTACTTC. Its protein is CASSVEMAVRQETQYF.

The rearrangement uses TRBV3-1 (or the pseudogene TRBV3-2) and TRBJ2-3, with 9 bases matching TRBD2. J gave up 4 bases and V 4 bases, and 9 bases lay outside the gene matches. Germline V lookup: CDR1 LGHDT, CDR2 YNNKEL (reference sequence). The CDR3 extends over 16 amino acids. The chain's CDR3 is CASSPRPGLAADTQYF. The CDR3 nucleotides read TGTGCCAGCAGCCCTCGGCCGGGACTAGCAGCAGATACGCAGTATTTT.

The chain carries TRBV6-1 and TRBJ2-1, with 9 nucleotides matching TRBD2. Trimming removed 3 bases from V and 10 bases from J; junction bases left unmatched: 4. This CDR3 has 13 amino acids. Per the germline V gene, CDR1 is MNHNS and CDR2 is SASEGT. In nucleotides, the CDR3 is TGTGCCAGCAGTGAGCAGCGGGGGGCGGAGCAGTTCTTC. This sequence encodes CASSEQRGAEQFF.

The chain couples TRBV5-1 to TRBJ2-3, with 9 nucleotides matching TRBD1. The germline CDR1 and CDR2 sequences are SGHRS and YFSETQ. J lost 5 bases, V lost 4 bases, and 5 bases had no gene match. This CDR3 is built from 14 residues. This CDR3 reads CASSNRGQVDTQYF. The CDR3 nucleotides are TGCGCCAGCAGCAACAGGGGGCAGGTAGATACGCAGTATTTT.

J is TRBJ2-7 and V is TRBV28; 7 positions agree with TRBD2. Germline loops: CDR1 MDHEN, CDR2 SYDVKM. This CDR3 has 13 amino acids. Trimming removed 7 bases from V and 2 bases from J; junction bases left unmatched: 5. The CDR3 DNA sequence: TGTGCCAGCATCGGGGGGATAACCTACGAGCAGTACTTC. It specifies CASIGGITYEQYF.

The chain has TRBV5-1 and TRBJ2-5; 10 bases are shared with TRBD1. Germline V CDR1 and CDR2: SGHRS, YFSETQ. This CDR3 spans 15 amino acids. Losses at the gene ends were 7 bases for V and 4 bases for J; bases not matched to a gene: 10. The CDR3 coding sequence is TGCGCCAGCTCCTCGGACAGGGGGTCGCGAGAGACCCAGTACTTC. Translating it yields CASSSDRGSRETQYF.

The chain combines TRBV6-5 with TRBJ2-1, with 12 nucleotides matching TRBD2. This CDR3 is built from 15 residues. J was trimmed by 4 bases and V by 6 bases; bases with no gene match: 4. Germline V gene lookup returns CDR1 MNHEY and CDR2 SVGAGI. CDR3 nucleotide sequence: TGTGCCAGCAGGGCCGGGACTAGCGGGTACAATGAGCAGTTCTTC. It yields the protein CASRAGTSGYNEQFF.

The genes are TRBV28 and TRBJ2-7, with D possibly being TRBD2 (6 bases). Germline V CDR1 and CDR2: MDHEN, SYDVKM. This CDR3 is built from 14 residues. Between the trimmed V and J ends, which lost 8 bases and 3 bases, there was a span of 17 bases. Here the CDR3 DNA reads TGTGCCAGCCACCCCAGGGAGGTCGGCTACGAGCAGTACTTC. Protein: CASHPREVGYEQYF.

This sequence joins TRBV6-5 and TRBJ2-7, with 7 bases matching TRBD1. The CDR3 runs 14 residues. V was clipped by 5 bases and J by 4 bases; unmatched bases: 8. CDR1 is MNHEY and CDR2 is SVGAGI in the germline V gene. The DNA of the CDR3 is TGTGCCAGCAGTCGGGACAGATCCCTATACGAGCAGTACTTC. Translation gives CASSRDRSLYEQYF.

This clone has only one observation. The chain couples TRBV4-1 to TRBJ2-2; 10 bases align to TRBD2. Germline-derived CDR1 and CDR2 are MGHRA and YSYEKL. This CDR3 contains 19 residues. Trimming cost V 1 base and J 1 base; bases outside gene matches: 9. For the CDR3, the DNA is TGCGCCAGCAGCCAAGGAGGGCTAGCGGGAGTAGTGAACACCGGGGAGCTGTTTTTT. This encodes CASSQGGLAGVVNTGELFF.

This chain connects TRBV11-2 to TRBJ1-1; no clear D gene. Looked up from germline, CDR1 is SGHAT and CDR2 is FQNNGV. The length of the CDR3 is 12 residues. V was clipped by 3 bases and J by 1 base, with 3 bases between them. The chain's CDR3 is CASSFSNTEAFF. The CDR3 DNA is TGTGCCAGCAGCTTCTCGAACACTGAAGCTTTCTTT.

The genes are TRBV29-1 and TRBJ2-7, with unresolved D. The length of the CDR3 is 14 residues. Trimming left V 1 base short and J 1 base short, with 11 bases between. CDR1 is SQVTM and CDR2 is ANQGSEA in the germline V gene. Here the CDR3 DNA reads TGCAGCGTTGAAGTTGGCAGTATGTCCTACGAGCAGTACTTC. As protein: CSVEVGSMSYEQYF.

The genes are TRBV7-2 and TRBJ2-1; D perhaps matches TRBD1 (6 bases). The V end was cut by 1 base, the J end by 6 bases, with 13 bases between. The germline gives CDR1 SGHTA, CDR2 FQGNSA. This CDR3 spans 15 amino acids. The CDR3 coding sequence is TGTGCCAGCAGCTTAGTGCGACAGGTGGCCAATGAGCAGTTCTTC. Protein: CASSLVRQVANEQFF.